Below are 8 T cell receptor beta chains sequenced from a single sample in a study of CD8 T cells in Susac syndrome. RNA, at roughly 0.45 to 1 ug, was reverse transcribed with random hexamers. One entry per CDR3 protein results from TCRdb running MiXCR on the immunoSEQ multiplex PCR reads. The data contain around 200,000 distinct CDR3 sequences, approximately 96% of them singletons. The sequenced material came from CD4+ T cells from PBMCs. These receptors were collected from a human donor with Susac syndrome.

This chain joins TRBV30 and TRBJ2-7; D possibly matches TRBD1 or TRBD2 (5 bases each). Trimming took 5 bases from V and 13 from J, leaving 15 bases between them. Germline V gives CDR1 GTSNPN, CDR2 SVGIG (reference sequence). There are 10 residues in the CDR3. The CDR3 loop is CAWGRDVPYF. In nucleotides, the CDR3 is TGTGCCTGGGGCCGGGACGTTCCATACTTC. Drawing the rest from reference TRBV30 and TRBJ2-7, the complete variable domain is SQTIHQWPATLVQPVGSPLSLECTVEGTSNPNLYWYRQAAGRGLQLLFYSVGIGQISSEVPQNLSASRPQDRQFILSSKKLLLSDSGFYLCAWGRDVPYFGPGTRLTVT.

This clonotype came up once. The V and J genes are TRBV4-1 and TRBJ1-5; no reliable D call. V lost 0 bases and J 3 bases, leaving 12 bases between the germline ends. The CDR3 contains 16 residues. Germline CDR1 MGHRA, CDR2 YSYEKL. The DNA of the CDR3 is TGCGCCAGCAGCCAAGAGTTGGATAGTTACAATCAGCCCCAGCATTTT. Residues: CASSQELDSYNQPQHF.

The genes are TRBV7-9 and TRBJ2-3; D not certain. V dropped 1 base and J dropped 6 bases, with 5 bases sitting between them. This CDR3 contains 12 residues. The germline V gene has CDR1 SEHNR and CDR2 FQNEAQ (reference sequence). The CDR3 DNA is TGTGCCAGCAGCTTAGTTATCGATACGCAGTATTTT. Amino acid sequence: CASSLVIDTQYF. Full variable domain (missing parts from reference TRBV7-9 and TRBJ2-3): DTGVSQNPRHKITKRGQNVTFRCDPISEHNRLYWYRQTLGQGPEFLTYFQNEAQLEKSRLLSDRFSAERPKGSFSTLEIQRTEQGDSAMYLCASSLVIDTQYFGPGTRLTVL.

The J gene is TRBJ1-1, the V gene TRBV6-2 or TRBV6-3, with 9 bases fitting TRBD1. In germline, CDR1 is MNHEY, CDR2 SVGEGT. CDR3 size: 13 residues. J gave up 11 bases and V 0 bases, and 4 bases lay outside the gene matches. The CDR3 sequence is CASSYSRTGEAFF. CDR3 nucleotide sequence: TGTGCCAGCAGTTACTCGAGGACAGGGGAGGCTTTCTTT.

V is TRBV5-1 and J is TRBJ2-3; no reliable D call. Looked up from germline, CDR1 is SGHRS and CDR2 is YFSETQ. The CDR3 has 14 residues. Trimming shortened V by 8 bases and J by 0 bases, and 13 bases separated the two germline ends. CDR3 sequence (DNA): TGCGCCAGTCTCGATGCTTCTAGCACAGATACGCAGTATTTT. This sequence encodes CASLDASSTDTQYF. Supplemented by reference TRBV5-1 and TRBJ2-3, the full variable domain reads KAGVTQTPRYLIKTRGQQVTLSCSPISGHRSVSWYQQTPGQGLQFLFEYFSETQRNKGNFPGRFSGRQFSNSRSEMNVSTLELGDSALYLCASLDASSTDTQYFGPGTRLTVL.

The chain recombines TRBV6-5 with TRBJ1-5, with a weak D call TRBD1 (5 bases). Trimming left V 6 bases short and J 2 bases short, with 11 bases between. This CDR3 has 14 residues. In germline, CDR1 is MNHEY, CDR2 SVGAGI. This CDR3 reads CASRRGDGNQPQHF. As DNA, the CDR3 is TGTGCCAGCAGACGGGGGGACGGCAATCAGCCCCAGCATTTT.

This rearrangement joins TRBV15 to TRBJ2-4; D might be TRBD1 (6 bases). Trimming stripped 5 bases from V and 7 bases from J, with 18 bases between. Germline V CDR1 and CDR2: LNHNV, YYDKDF (reference sequence). The CDR3 runs 15 residues. The CDR3 is CATSPPFTDSNIQYF. CDR3 nucleotides: TGTGCCACCAGCCCCCCTTTCACGGACAGCAACATTCAGTACTTC.

This chain joins TRBV18 and TRBJ2-7; D unclear. The CDR3 is 13 amino acids. Trimming removed 2 bases from V and 0 bases from J, with 5 bases in between. From germline, CDR1 is KGHSH and CDR2 LQKENI. The DNA for the CDR3 is TGTGCCAGCTCACCAGACACCTCCTACGAGCAGTACTTC. This encodes CASSPDTSYEQYF. The full variable domain, with the rest looked up from reference TRBV18 and TRBJ2-7, is NAGVMQNPRHLVRRRGQEARLRCSPMKGHSHVYWYRQLPEEGLKFMVYLQKENIIDESGMPKERFSAEFPKEGPSILRIQQVVRGDSAAYFCASSPDTSYEQYFGPGTRLTVT.